This record concerns one TCR beta chain sequence. Its antigen is unidentified. The source of the sample is a study of T cell responses to AZD1222 COVID-19 vaccine. Here immunoSEQ multiplex PCR was the method, and the copy in TCRdb shows in-frame clones only, minus some. The sample comprises 58,000 or so clones, less than 90% of which are singletons, and around 7% rests with the top ten. The CDR3 spans 14 residues. Germline V gene lookup returns CDR1 LNHDA and CDR2 SQIVND (reference sequence). With 6 bases removed from V and 8 bases from J, the gap between germline ends came to 19 bases. Both about-4-week and about-12-week second-dose recipients were combined. Study findings and constraints: Repertoire collection took place solely once the T cell response had peaked. White British donors predominated, females outnumbered males, and clonal diversity was possibly underestimated.

The input for sequencing was peripheral blood, taken 28 days after the second AZD1222 dose. This receptor was taken from an adult who received the AZD1222 COVID-19 vaccine. The chain is built from TRBV19 and TRBJ1-2, with D perhaps TRBD1 (5 bases). The CDR3 nucleotides are TGTGCCAGTAGCCTTAGTGGGGCCGTGTCGGGCTACACCTTC. It specifies CASSLSGAVSGYTF.